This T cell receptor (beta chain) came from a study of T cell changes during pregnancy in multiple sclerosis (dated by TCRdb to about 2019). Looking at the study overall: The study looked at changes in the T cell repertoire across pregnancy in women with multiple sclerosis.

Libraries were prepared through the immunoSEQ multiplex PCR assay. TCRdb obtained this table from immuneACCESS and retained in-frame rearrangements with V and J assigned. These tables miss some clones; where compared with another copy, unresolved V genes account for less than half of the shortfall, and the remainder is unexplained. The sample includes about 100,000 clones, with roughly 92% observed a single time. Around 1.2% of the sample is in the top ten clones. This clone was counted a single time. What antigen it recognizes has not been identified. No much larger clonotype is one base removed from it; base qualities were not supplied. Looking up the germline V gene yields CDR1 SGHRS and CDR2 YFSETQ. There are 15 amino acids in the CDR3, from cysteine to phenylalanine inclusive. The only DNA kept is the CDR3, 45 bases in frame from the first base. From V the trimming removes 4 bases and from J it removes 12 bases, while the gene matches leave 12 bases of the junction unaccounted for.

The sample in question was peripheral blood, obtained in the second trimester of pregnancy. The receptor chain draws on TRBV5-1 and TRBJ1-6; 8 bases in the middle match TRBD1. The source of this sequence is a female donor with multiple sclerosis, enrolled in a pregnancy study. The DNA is TGCGCCAGCAGCGGGGGGACAGGTGATGTTGAACCCCTCCACTTT. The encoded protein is CASSGGTGDVEPLHF. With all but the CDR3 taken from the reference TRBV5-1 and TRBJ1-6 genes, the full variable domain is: KAGVTQTPRYLIKTRGQQVTLSCSPISGHRSVSWYQQTPGQGLQFLFEYFSETQRNKGNFPGRFSGRQFSNSRSEMNVSTLELGDSALYLCASSGGTGDVEPLHFGNGTRLTVT.